The 30 T cell receptor beta chains listed next were all sequenced from one sample in a study of T cell clonality in common variable immunodeficiency (dated by TCRdb to about 2015). Library construction relied on the immunoSEQ multiplex PCR assay. TCRdb's version of the immuneACCESS table is confined to in-frame rearrangements and falls short of the full clone set. An unresolved V gene accounts for under half of the shortfall where checked; the remainder is of unknown origin. This sample contains about 37,000 clones, none of which is a singleton. The top ten clones comprise roughly 3.5% of the sample. Material for sequencing was peripheral blood mononuclear cells. All receptors come from a person aged 18-70 years in good health.

For this clone: The CDR3 extends 3 residues past the end of the read, so its final part is completed from the germline J gene. V usage is TRBV7-6 and J usage is TRBJ1-6; possible D gene TRBD1, 6 bases. Trimming cost V 1 base and J 5 bases, with 9 bases left between them. Germline V gives CDR1 SGHVS, CDR2 FNYEAQ. CDR3 size: 15 residues. CDR3 loop: CASSLGGTNNSPLHF. CDR3 DNA, as far as it was read: TGTGCCAGCAGCTTAGGGGGGACAAATAATTCACCC.

Incomplete CDR3 DNA: TGCGCCAGCAGCTTGGACAGGGAAAACTATGGC. Translating it yields CASSLDRENYG. The whole CDR3 reads CASSLDRENYGYTF. The chain combines TRBV5-1 with TRBJ1-2, with D perhaps TRBD1 (6 bases). With the read ending 3 residues before the CDR3 end, the germline J gene is used to fill in that end. Per germline, CDR1 SGHRS and CDR2 YFSETQ. The CDR3 spans 14 residues. V was cut by 0 bases and J by 2 bases, with 8 bases left in between.

In its sample, this clone was seen many times. The read gets to within 3 residues of the CDR3 end, and the germline J gene fills in the rest. This chain connects TRBV5-1 to TRBJ2-7; 10 bases match TRBD1. Trimming at V came to 5 bases and at J to 3 bases, leaving 5 bases not matched to a gene. The CDR3 runs 14 residues. From germline, CDR1 is SGHRS and CDR2 YFSETQ. The DNA read from the CDR3 is TGCGCCAGCAGTTGGGGGACAGGGGACTACGAG. Translated: CASSWGTGDYE. The full CDR3 protein reads CASSWGTGDYEQYF.

There are a few counts of this clone. CDR3 DNA, as far as it was read: TGCGCCAGCAGCCCACTTACAGGTCTCCCTGGC. Its protein product is CASSPLTGLPG. The entire CDR3 is CASSPLTGLPGYTF. The chain employs TRBV5-1 and TRBJ1-2; possibly TRBD1 for D (5 bases). The CDR3 end lies 3 residues beyond the end of the read and is filled in from the germline J gene. The V end was cut by 4 bases, the J end by 7 bases, with 17 bases between. Germline loops: CDR1 SGHRS, CDR2 YFSETQ. This CDR3 contains 14 residues.

This clone was recorded at least ten times. The read comes to an end 3 residues before the CDR3 does, leaving the germline J gene to fill in the end. The rearrangement uses TRBV5-1 and TRBJ2-5, with 7 bases identical to TRBD1. Germline CDR1 reads SGHRS; CDR2 reads YFSETQ. The CDR3 runs 15 residues. V shed 4 bases, J shed 4 bases, and the junction held 10 bases outside the gene matches. The DNA read from the CDR3 is TGCGCCAGCAGCATCGCAACAGGGGCGGGAGAGACC. This sequence encodes CASSIATGAGET. The whole CDR3 is CASSIATGAGETQYF.

This clone was counted ten times or more. The CDR3 goes on 3 residues after the read ends, and that part is filled in from the germline J gene. V is TRBV10-3 and J is TRBJ2-7; D is possibly TRBD1 (6 bases). In germline, CDR1 is ENHRY, CDR2 SYGVKD. The CDR3 sequence is 11 residues long. Trimming pared 3 bases from V and 6 bases from J, leaving 6 bases between. CDR3 in amino acids: CAISEQGEQYF. The sequenced part of the CDR3 DNA is TGTGCCATCAGTGAACAGGGCGAG.

This clone was seen repeatedly, ten times or more. The sequenced fragment ends 3 residues before the CDR3 boundary, so the rest is inferred from the germline J gene. The V and J genes are TRBV5-1 and TRBJ2-7, with 9 bases fitting TRBD2. Germline V lookup: CDR1 SGHRS, CDR2 YFSETQ. The V and J ends lost 3 bases and 4 bases, in that order; junction bases with no gene match: 11. The CDR3 runs to 16 residues. The covered CDR3 bases are TGCGCCAGCAGCTCCACTTGGACTAGCGCTAATTACGAG. It translates to CASSSTWTSANYE. The CDR3 in full is CASSSTWTSANYEQYF.

On this clone itself: Compared with germline, one end of the junction differs, possibly owing to a read error. The read gets to within 3 residues of the CDR3 end, and the germline J gene fills in the rest. The genes are TRBV18 and TRBJ1-2; weak D call: TRBD1 (5 bases). The V gene's germline CDR1 is KGHSH and CDR2 LQKENI. The CDR3 loop spans 13 amino acids. The part of the CDR3 DNA that was read is TGTGCCAGCTCACGGGGACTAGCCTATGAC. Translated: CASSRGLAYD. In full, the CDR3 reads CASSRGLAYDYTF.

This clone was seen a few times. The sequence runs out 3 residues before the end of the CDR3; the remainder is reconstructed from the germline J gene. This sample also contains other DNA sequences that code for the same CDR3. The chain couples TRBV19 to TRBJ1-1, with 7 positions matching TRBD1. The germline CDR1 and CDR2 sequences are LNHDA and SQIVND (reference sequence). Trimming removed 5 bases from V and 1 base from J; junction bases left unmatched: 10. This CDR3 has 16 residues. CDR3 sequence reads: CASSSHDRAANTEAFF. The sequenced part of the CDR3 DNA is TGTGCCAGTAGTTCCCACGACAGGGCCGCGAACACTGAA.

This clone has at least ten counts. With the read ending 3 residues before the CDR3 end, the germline J gene is used to fill in that end. The rearrangement uses TRBV30 and TRBJ2-5; 8 bases match TRBD2. This CDR3 has 14 residues. V shed 6 bases and J 4 bases; nucleotides not matched to a gene: 10. Germline V gives CDR1 GTSNPN, CDR2 SVGIG (reference sequence). The CDR3 loop reads CACLIGGAAETQYF. The DNA read from the CDR3 is TGTGCCTGCCTAATCGGGGGGGCCGCAGAGACC.

At least ten counts were recorded for this clone. The read comes to an end 3 residues before the CDR3 does, leaving the germline J gene to fill in the end. The rearrangement links TRBV5-1 to TRBJ2-7; TRBD1 aligns across 9 bases. Germline lookup yields CDR1 SGHRS and CDR2 YFSETQ. Trimming cost V 3 bases and J 5 bases; bases outside gene matches: 6. The CDR3 is 14 amino acids. CDR3 DNA, as far as it was read: TGCGCCAGCAGCTCCACAGGGGGCACGGACGAG. Its translation is CASSSTGGTDE. The complete CDR3 sequence is CASSSTGGTDEQYF.

This clone was counted only a few times. The CDR3 is cut off 3 residues early in the read; its end comes from the germline J gene. This rearrangement joins TRBV18 to TRBJ1-6; the match to TRBD1 covers 8 bases. The length of the CDR3 is 16 residues. The V and J ends lost 3 bases and 7 bases, in that order; junction bases with no gene match: 8. Germline CDR1 is KGHSH and CDR2 is LQKENI. The CDR3 loop reads CASSPQTTGVNSPLHF. CDR3 DNA (partial): TGTGCCAGCTCACCTCAAACGACAGGGGTCAATTCACCC.

This clone showed up many times. Read data end 3 residues before the CDR3 end; the end is taken from the germline J gene. V gene TRBV19 combines with J gene TRBJ1-2, with a weak D call TRBD1 (6 bases). With 2 bases removed from V and 2 bases from J, the gap between germline ends came to 9 bases. The CDR3 length is 14 residues. Germline CDR1 is LNHDA and CDR2 is SQIVND (reference sequence). The DNA read from the CDR3 is TGTGCCAGTAGTATAAGGGGACAAAACTATGGC. It yields the protein CASSIRGQNYG. The CDR3 reads in full as CASSIRGQNYGYTF. Combining the CDR3 with reference TRBV19 and TRBJ1-2 gives the whole variable domain DGGITQSPKYLFRKEGQNVTLSCEQNLNHDAMYWYRQDPGQGLRLIYYSQIVNDFQKGDIAEGYSVSREKKESFPLTVTSAQKNPTAFYLCASSIRGQNYGYTFGSGTRLTVV.

A remark on this clone: An end of the junction differs from the germline gene, which may be a read error. The read ends 3 residues before the CDR3 terminus; that terminus is restored from the germline J gene. The sample carries other DNA sequences with the same CDR3. V usage is TRBV19 and J usage is TRBJ1-3, with D possibly being TRBD1 (6 bases). The germline gives CDR1 LNHDA, CDR2 SQIVND (reference sequence). CDR3 length: 15 residues. The CDR3 bases that were read are TGTGCCAGTATCCCCACAGGGAGCTCTGGAAACACT. Amino acid sequence: CASIPTGSSGNT. The full CDR3 protein is CASIPTGSSGNTIYF.

This clone was found many times. Read coverage stops 3 residues before the CDR3 terminus; the germline J gene supplies the remainder. V and J are TRBV20-1 and TRBJ2-5, with D perhaps TRBD1 or TRBD2 (6 bases each). Deletions cut 2 bases from V and 2 bases from J, with 12 bases between. The germline V gene encodes CDR1 DFQATT and CDR2 SNEGSKA (reference sequence). The CDR3 is 14 residues long. CDR3 sequence: CSARRGTKQETQYF. Partial CDR3 DNA: TGCAGTGCTAGACGCGGGACAAAGCAAGAGACC.

This clone was counted many times. CDR3 in amino acids: CAWSAHTGLANHEQYF. The sequenced CDR3 bases are TGTGCCTGGAGTGCCCATACTGGACTAGCGAACCACGAG. The J gene is TRBJ2-7, the V gene TRBV30, with 9 bases aligning to TRBD2. Read data end 3 residues before the CDR3 end; the end is taken from the germline J gene. Losses at the gene ends were 1 base for V and 5 bases for J; bases not matched to a gene: 12. CDR1 and CDR2 from the germline V gene are GTSNPN and SVGIG (reference sequence). The CDR3 spans 16 residues.

This clone was picked up many times. The DNA ends 3 residues before the CDR3 does, and the rest of the CDR3 is filled in from the germline J gene. The rearrangement uses TRBV20-1 and TRBJ2-5, with D uncertain. V shed 0 bases and J shed 7 bases, with 21 bases lying between them. Germline CDR1 and CDR2: DFQATT and SNEGSKA (reference sequence). The CDR3 has 16 residues. The sequenced part of the CDR3 DNA is TGCAGTGCTAGAGATGCGTCCAGACTTATGACGGGGACC. Protein sequence: CSARDASRLMTGT. The entire CDR3 protein is CSARDASRLMTGTQYF.

This clone was counted many times. Sequencing ends 3 residues short of the CDR3 end; the germline J gene provides the rest. The gene calls are TRBV19 and TRBJ2-1; 13 bases map to TRBD2. This CDR3 region has 19 residues. CDR1 is LNHDA and CDR2 is SQIVND in the germline V gene (reference sequence). J lost 0 bases, V lost 10 bases, and 15 bases had no gene match. The CDR3 spells CATIEGGLAGSTSYNEQFF. The CDR3 bases that were read are TGTGCCACCATAGAGGGGGGACTAGCGGGAAGTACCTCCTACAATGAG.

Ten or more counts support this clone. The missing CDR3 end, 3 residues past where the read stops, is filled in from the germline J gene. This chain uses TRBV5-1 with TRBJ1-1, with D unclear. This CDR3 is built from 15 residues. Trimming stripped 0 bases from V and 2 bases from J, with 11 bases between. Looked up from germline, CDR1 is SGHRS and CDR2 is YFSETQ. The sequenced CDR3 bases are TGCGCCAGCAGCTTGGTTGACGGGGATAACACTGAA. Its translation: CASSLVDGDNTE. The entire CDR3 protein is CASSLVDGDNTEAFF.

This clone showed up many times. The covered CDR3 bases are TGTGCCAGCAGCAGACAGGGTTCCACAGATACG. The encoded protein is CASSRQGSTDT. The CDR3 in its entirety is CASSRQGSTDTQYF. The genes are TRBV7-3 and TRBJ2-3; 7 bases are shared with TRBD1. The CDR3 end falls 3 residues outside the read, so it is completed with the germline J gene. The CDR3 spans 14 residues. V dropped 5 bases and J dropped 2; count of bases not matched to a gene: 4. Germline V gene lookup returns CDR1 SGHTA and CDR2 FQGTGA.

This clone was counted at least ten times. The DNA ends 3 residues before the CDR3 does, and the rest of the CDR3 is filled in from the germline J gene. The chain carries TRBV19 and TRBJ2-6, with TRBD2 identical over 11 bases. Germline V lookup: CDR1 LNHDA, CDR2 SQIVND (reference sequence). Trimming at V came to 7 bases and at J to 1 base, leaving 6 bases not matched to a gene. The CDR3 is 17 residues long. The part of the CDR3 DNA that was read is TGTGCCAGTACCACACTAGCGGGAGTATCTGGGGCCAACGTC. Translated, it gives CASTTLAGVSGANV. The CDR3 reads in full as CASTTLAGVSGANVLTF.

This clone occurred a few times. Sequencing ends 3 residues short of the CDR3 end; the germline J gene provides the rest. The genes are TRBV18 and TRBJ2-2; D is ambiguous. This CDR3 contains 13 residues. The germline CDR1 and CDR2 sequences are KGHSH and LQKENI. V lost 3 bases and J lost 6, with 8 bases in between. CDR3: CASSPAAPGELFF. The sequenced part of the CDR3 DNA is TGTGCCAGCTCACCCGCAGCGCCCGGGGAG.

This clone was picked up many times. With the read ending 3 residues before the CDR3 end, the germline J gene is used to fill in that end. The rearrangement uses TRBV6-2 or TRBV6-3 and TRBJ1-1; 7 bases fit TRBD1. The CDR3 covers 15 residues. V shed 5 bases and J 0 bases; nucleotides not matched to a gene: 6. Germline CDR1 is MNHEY and CDR2 is SVGEGT. This CDR3 is CASSEQGEMNTEAFF. The CDR3 bases that were read are TGTGCCAGCAGTGAGCAGGGGGAAATGAACACTGAA.

Remarks on this clone: A read error may produce the germline difference seen at one junction end. The sequence runs out 3 residues before the end of the CDR3; the remainder is reconstructed from the germline J gene. This specimen includes other DNA sequences encoding the same CDR3. The chain employs TRBV30 and TRBJ1-3; D not certain. The germline gives CDR1 GTSNPN, CDR2 SVGIG (reference sequence). This CDR3 contains 17 residues. The DNA read from the CDR3 is TGTGCCTGGAGTGTACTAGGGAGGGTTCTCTCTGGAAACACA. Translated: CAWSVLGRVLSGNT. The entire CDR3 sequence reads CAWSVLGRVLSGNTIYF.

This clone was seen repeatedly, ten times or more. The read ends 3 residues shy of where the CDR3 ends; the end is completed using the germline J gene. The V call is TRBV20-1, the J call TRBJ2-2; TRBD2 agrees at 7 bases. Germline values: CDR1 DFQATT, CDR2 SNEGSKA (reference sequence). V was pared by 0 bases and J by 3 bases, with 4 bases of the junction left unmatched. The CDR3 extends over 15 amino acids. CDR3 loop: CSARDPGRDTGELFF. The CDR3 bases that were read are TGCAGTGCTAGAGATCCGGGGAGGGACACCGGGGAG.

There are many counts of this clone. The CDR3 is cut off 3 residues early in the read; its end comes from the germline J gene. V is TRBV7-6 and J is TRBJ2-1; D ambiguous. Trimming removed 1 base at V and 8 bases at J, with 3 bases between. This CDR3 comprises 11 residues. Germline lookup yields CDR1 SGHVS and CDR2 FNYEAQ. Incomplete CDR3 DNA: TGTGCCAGCAGCTTAGTCTATGAG. Translating gives CASSLVYE. The whole CDR3 is CASSLVYEQFF. The full variable domain, its missing parts supplied by reference TRBV7-6 and TRBJ2-1, is GAGVSQSPRYKVTKRGQDVALRCDPISGHVSLYWYRQALGQGPEFLTYFNYEAQQDKSGLPNDRFSAERPEGSISTLTIQRTEQRDSAMYRCASSLVYEQFFGPGTRLTVL.

In its sample, this clone was seen a few times. Sequencing ends 3 residues short of the CDR3 end; the germline J gene provides the rest. The V gene is TRBV7-9, the J gene TRBJ1-1; TRBD1 aligns across 9 bases. Germline CDR1 is SEHNR and CDR2 is FQNEAQ (reference sequence). The CDR3 loop spans 15 amino acids. V shed 5 bases and J 2 bases; nucleotides not matched to a gene: 6. The CDR3 bases that were read are TGTGCCAGCAGCCCAAGGGACAGGGTAAACACTGAA. As protein: CASSPRDRVNTE. The whole CDR3 protein is CASSPRDRVNTEAFF. Combining the CDR3 with reference TRBV7-9 and TRBJ1-1 gives the whole variable domain DTGVSQNPRHKITKRGQNVTFRCDPISEHNRLYWYRQTLGQGPEFLTYFQNEAQLEKSRLLSDRFSAERPKGSFSTLEIQRTEQGDSAMYLCASSPRDRVNTEAFFGQGTRLTVV.

With regard to this clone: The read falls 3 residues short of the CDR3 end, and the missing part is taken from the germline J gene. The rearrangement joins TRBV5-8 to TRBJ2-7; no firm D call. V dropped 3 bases and J dropped 3 bases, with 10 bases sitting between them. The CDR3 spans 13 residues. Germline V gene lookup returns CDR1 SGHTS and CDR2 YDEGEE. The CDR3 DNA, read in part, is TGTGCCAGCAGCTCTACTGACTTCTACGAG. The encoded protein is CASSSTDFYE. The whole CDR3 is CASSSTDFYEQYF.

This clone was observed many times. The CDR3 end falls 3 residues outside the read, so it is completed with the germline J gene. V and J are TRBV19 and TRBJ2-1, with TRBD1 as a possible D gene (5 bases). Trimming stripped 3 bases from V and 0 bases from J, with 12 bases between. The CDR3 is 16 amino acids. Germline loops: CDR1 LNHDA, CDR2 SQIVND (reference sequence). The covered CDR3 bases are TGTGCCAGTAGTATCGACAGCCCGAGCTCCTACAATGAG. It is translated as CASSIDSPSSYNE. The whole CDR3 protein reads CASSIDSPSSYNEQFF. Variable domain in full (rest from reference TRBV19 and TRBJ2-1): DGGITQSPKYLFRKEGQNVTLSCEQNLNHDAMYWYRQDPGQGLRLIYYSQIVNDFQKGDIAEGYSVSREKKESFPLTVTSAQKNPTAFYLCASSIDSPSSYNEQFFGPGTRLTVL.

This clone was found many times. One end of the junction varies from germline; a read error may be responsible. CDR3 DNA (partial): TGTGCTAGCAGCTTACCCGGCGGAGAGACC. Its protein product is CASSLPGGET. The CDR3 in its entirety is CASSLPGGETQYF. The chain couples TRBV7-7 to TRBJ2-5; D is unclear. The CDR3 end is not reached by the read, which stops 3 residues before it; the germline J gene fills it in. CDR1 and CDR2 (germline): SSHAT, FNYEAQ (reference sequence). The CDR3 consists of 13 residues.